A single TCR beta chain is shown here with its context. Its antigen is still unknown. Trimming stripped 8 bases from V and 2 bases from J, with 9 bases between. The CDR3 runs 12 residues. CDR1 and CDR2 (germline): MNHEY, SVGAGI. These data originate in a study of T cells after yellow fever vaccination. Study-wide results and limits: The secondary T-cell response peaked on day 5, not day 15, but was weaker.

TCRdb passed the 5' RACE reads through MiXCR, listing each CDR3 protein once. The data contain 340,000 or so distinct CDR3 sequences, around 13% of them singletons. V usage is TRBV6-5 and J usage is TRBJ1-2, with D maybe TRBD1 (6 bases). The clonotype originates from a man aged 18-30 years who received the YFV17D yellow fever vaccine. Source: CD4+ T cells sorted from PBMCs, taken 15 days after the yellow fever booster vaccination. The CDR3 is CASSGENYGYTF. Written as DNA, the CDR3 is TGTGCCAGCTCAGGGGAAAACTATGGCTACACCTTC.